This T cell receptor (beta chain) was captured in a study of cytomegalovirus exposure and HLA in healthy donors. PCR used 60 Vbeta primers and 13 Jbeta primers. Assay used: immunoSEQ multiplex PCR; TCRdb lists only in-frame clones, some missing. The sample has 150,000 or so clones; roughly 83% are singletons. The CDR3 has 17 residues. With V trimmed by 0 bases and J by 2 bases, 5 bases remained unmatched. The germline CDR1 and CDR2 sequences are LGHNA and YSLEER. This TCR was sampled from a man aged 25 to 40 in good health and CMV-seronegative. This sequence joins TRBV4-3 and TRBJ2-1, with TRBD2 identical over 9 bases. Input material: PBMCs. CDR3 region: CASSQDRTSVAYNEQFF. CDR3 coding DNA: TGCGCCAGCAGCCAAGATAGGACTAGCGTGGCCTACAATGAGCAGTTCTTC.